The 7 T cell receptor beta chains below were found in one sample sequenced in a study of blood T cell repertoires in COVID-19. The assay was immunoSEQ multiplex PCR, and TCRdb's table has in-frame clones only and misses some. The repertoire holds 200,000 to 250,000 clones, with about 87% as singletons. Source material: PBMCs or T cells enriched from blood (not recorded which). The source is a woman in her thirties who had been exposed to COVID-19.

CDR3 sequence (DNA): TGCGCCAGCAGTTTAAGGACAGGGGGCTTTTACGAGCAGTACTTC. It yields the protein CASSLRTGGFYEQYF. The V call is TRBV10-2, the J call TRBJ2-7, with 11 nucleotides matching TRBD1. Germline CDR1 reads WSHSY; CDR2 reads SAAADI. This CDR3 is 15 amino acids long. V shed 5 bases, J shed 4 bases, and the junction held 7 bases outside the gene matches.

The chain uses TRBV7-9 and TRBJ1-4; 7 nucleotides align to TRBD1. Germline V gene sequence: CDR1 SEHNR, CDR2 FQNEAQ (reference sequence). The CDR3 runs to 15 residues. V dropped 4 bases and J dropped 6; count of bases not matched to a gene: 8. The CDR3 coding sequence is TGTGCCAGCAGCTCCCGGACAGGAGTAGATGAAAAACTGTTTTTT. Translating it yields CASSSRTGVDEKLFF. Variable domain in full (rest from reference TRBV7-9 and TRBJ1-4): DTGVSQNPRHKITKRGQNVTFRCDPISEHNRLYWYRQTLGQGPEFLTYFQNEAQLEKSRLLSDRFSAERPKGSFSTLEIQRTEQGDSAMYLCASSSRTGVDEKLFFGSGTQLSVL.

V and J are TRBV28 and TRBJ1-1; 8 nucleotides agree with TRBD1. V dropped 3 bases and J dropped 4; count of bases not matched to a gene: 1. Per germline, CDR1 MDHEN and CDR2 SYDVKM. The CDR3 runs to 13 residues. CDR3 in DNA: TGTGCCAGCAGTTTTACAGGGGGCACTGAAGCTTTCTTT. Amino acid sequence: CASSFTGGTEAFF.

The genes are TRBV11-2 and TRBJ1-2; 7 bases agree with TRBD1. The CDR3 length is 13 residues. Germline V gives CDR1 SGHAT, CDR2 FQNNGV. Trimming removed 4 bases from V and 7 bases from J; junction bases left unmatched: 6. The CDR3 DNA reads TGTGCCAGCAGCTCCCGACAGGGCGGTGGCTACACCTTC. It encodes CASSSRQGGGYTF. The whole variable domain, remainder taken from reference TRBV11-2 and TRBJ1-2, is EAGVAQSPRYKIIEKRQSVAFWCNPISGHATLYWYQQILGQGPKLLIQFQNNGVVDDSQLPKDRFSAERLKGVDSTLKIQPAKLEDSAVYLCASSSRQGGGYTFGSGTRLTVV.

The J gene is TRBJ2-1, the V gene TRBV19; 9 nucleotides match TRBD1. With V trimmed by 4 bases and J by 3 bases, 4 bases remained unmatched. Germline CDR1 is LNHDA and CDR2 is SQIVND (reference sequence). This CDR3 region has 15 residues. DNA for the CDR3: TGTGCCAGTAGTACCCGACAGGGGGACTACAATGAGCAGTTCTTC. Its protein is CASSTRQGDYNEQFF.

The rearrangement links TRBV15 to TRBJ1-1; TRBD1 aligns across 9 bases. After removal of 2 bases from V and 0 bases from J, the junction contained 7 bases not matched to a gene. Germline lookup yields CDR1 LNHNV and CDR2 YYDKDF (reference sequence). The CDR3 runs 17 residues. Written as DNA, the CDR3 is TGTGCCACCAGCAGACATTACAGGGGGCGACTGAACACTGAAGCTTTCTTT. It yields the protein CATSRHYRGRLNTEAFF.

The chain joins TRBV19 to TRBJ2-7; 7 bases agree with TRBD1. CDR1 is LNHDA and CDR2 is SQIVND in the germline V gene (reference sequence). V lost 3 bases, J lost 2 bases, and 4 bases stayed unmatched. The CDR3 runs 14 residues. The CDR3 here is CASSIPDRAYEQYF. The DNA of the CDR3 is TGTGCCAGTAGTATCCCAGACAGGGCCTACGAGCAGTACTTC.